Listed below are T cell receptor beta chains from one sample, sequenced in a study of T cell responses to AZD1222 COVID-19 vaccine. This table comes from immunoSEQ multiplex PCR, and its TCRdb copy is limited to in-frame clones, with some not included. There are some 54,000 clones in the sample; roughly 87% occur only once, and 3% to 4% lies in the top ten. This specimen consisted of peripheral blood, obtained on day 0 of AZD1222 vaccination. These receptors all stem from an adult in good health. Both conserved end residues are part of each CDR3. A D gene is named only where the DNA matches it firmly. The size field is filled for only some rows; it gives once, few, many or a size class.

D gene: .
CDR3 length: 14
J gene: TRBJ2-7
clone size: .
V gene: TRBV7-8
CDR3 protein: CASSPRDATYEQYF
CDR3 DNA: TGTGCCAGCAGCCCCCGGGACGCGACCTACGAGCAGTACTTC

D gene: .
CDR3 length: 16
J gene: TRBJ2-7
clone size: .
V gene: TRBV10-3
CDR3 protein: CAISESSGAHLDEQYF
CDR3 DNA: TGTGCCATCAGTGAGTCGTCGGGAGCTCACTTGGACGAGCAGTACTTC

D gene: .
CDR3 length: 16
J gene: TRBJ2-3
clone size: .
V gene: TRBV19
CDR3 protein: CASSKFYGGATDTQYF
CDR3 DNA: TGTGCCAGTAGTAAATTCTACGGGGGAGCCACAGATACGCAGTATTTT

D gene: .
CDR3 length: 15
J gene: TRBJ1-5
clone size: .
V gene: TRBV7-2
CDR3 protein: CASSQQGGSNQPQHF
CDR3 DNA: TGTGCCAGCAGCCAACAGGGTGGGAGCAATCAGCCCCAGCATTTT

D gene: TRBD2
CDR3 length: 17
J gene: TRBJ2-2
clone size: few
V gene: TRBV7-6
CDR3 protein: CASSPRGLAGGHQELFF
CDR3 DNA: TGTGCCAGCAGCCCCAGGGGACTAGCGGGGGGGCATCAGGAGCTGTTTTTT

D gene: .
CDR3 length: 15
J gene: TRBJ1-5
clone size: few
V gene: TRBV28
CDR3 protein: CASSPRYSGNQPQHF
CDR3 DNA: TGTGCCAGCAGTCCTAGGTATTCGGGCAATCAGCCCCAGCATTTT

D gene: TRBD1
CDR3 length: 17
J gene: TRBJ1-3
clone size: .
V gene: TRBV5-6
CDR3 protein: CASSLALQGRAGNTIYF
CDR3 DNA: TGTGCCAGCAGCTTGGCCCTACAGGGGCGGGCTGGAAACACCATATATTTT

D gene: .
CDR3 length: 13
J gene: TRBJ2-5
clone size: .
V gene: TRBV5-6
CDR3 protein: CASNREDEETQYF
CDR3 DNA: TGTGCCAGCAACAGGGAAGATGAAGAGACCCAGTACTTC

D gene: TRBD2
CDR3 length: 15
J gene: TRBJ2-5
clone size: .
V gene: TRBV6-1
CDR3 protein: CASSEAIAGQETQYF
CDR3 DNA: TGTGCCAGCAGTGAAGCGATAGCGGGGCAAGAGACCCAGTACTTC

D gene: .
CDR3 length: 13
J gene: TRBJ2-5
clone size: .
V gene: TRBV24-1
CDR3 protein: CATSSGVGKTQYF
CDR3 DNA: TGTGCCACCAGTTCAGGGGTTGGGAAGACCCAGTACTTC

D gene: .
CDR3 length: 14
J gene: TRBJ1-6
clone size: .
V gene: TRBV4-3
CDR3 protein: CASSQEDINSPLHF
CDR3 DNA: TGCGCCAGCAGCCAAGAGGACATTAATTCACCCCTCCACTTT

D gene: .
CDR3 length: 13
J gene: TRBJ1-3
clone size: .
V gene: TRBV12-3/TRBV12-4
CDR3 protein: CASSLTDRNTIYF
CDR3 DNA: TGTGCCAGCAGTTTGACAGATCGGAACACCATATATTTT

D gene: TRBD2
CDR3 length: 17
J gene: TRBJ2-7
clone size: .
V gene: TRBV4-1
CDR3 protein: CASSQTTMRGGSYEQYF
CDR3 DNA: TGCGCCAGCAGCCAAACAACTATGCGGGGGGGTTCCTACGAGCAGTACTTC

D gene: TRBD1
CDR3 length: 17
J gene: TRBJ2-2
clone size: .
V gene: TRBV6-2/TRBV6-3
CDR3 protein: CASSYSAGQGNTGELFF
CDR3 DNA: TGTGCCAGCAGTTACTCGGCGGGACAGGGGAACACCGGGGAGCTGTTTTTT

D gene: .
CDR3 length: 15
J gene: TRBJ2-4
clone size: once
V gene: TRBV7-2
CDR3 protein: CASSLGGTPRNIQYF
CDR3 DNA: TGTGCCAGCAGCTTAGGGGGGACCCCCCGCAACATTCAGTACTTC

D gene: .
CDR3 length: 16
J gene: TRBJ2-3
clone size: .
V gene: TRBV5-1
CDR3 protein: CASSLEPHTPTDTQYF
CDR3 DNA: TGCGCCAGCAGCTTGGAGCCGCACACACCCACAGATACGCAGTATTTT

D gene: .
CDR3 length: 19
J gene: TRBJ2-2
clone size: .
V gene: TRBV7-9
CDR3 protein: CASNRALLQGPPNTGELFF
CDR3 DNA: TGTGCCAGCAACCGGGCCCTTCTCCAGGGGCCCCCGAACACCGGGGAGCTGTTTTTT

D gene: .
CDR3 length: 14
J gene: TRBJ1-1
clone size: .
V gene: TRBV6-5
CDR3 protein: CASRPQGGRGRAFF
CDR3 DNA: TGTGCCAGCAGACCACAGGGAGGTCGAGGCAGAGCTTTCTTT

D gene: .
CDR3 length: 13
J gene: TRBJ2-5
clone size: .
V gene: TRBV11-3
CDR3 protein: CASSRDGKETQYF
CDR3 DNA: TGTGCCAGCAGCCGGGACGGAAAAGAGACCCAGTACTTC

D gene: .
CDR3 length: 16
J gene: TRBJ1-6
clone size: .
V gene: TRBV11-1
CDR3 protein: CASSFRQGGGNSPLHF
CDR3 DNA: TGTGCCAGCAGCTTTCGGCAGGGTGGAGGTAATTCACCCCTCCACTTT

D gene: .
CDR3 length: 15
J gene: TRBJ2-7
clone size: .
V gene: TRBV4-1
CDR3 protein: CASSQVLRGGYEQYF
CDR3 DNA: TGCGCCAGCAGCCAAGTTCTTAGGGGCGGCTACGAGCAGTACTTC

D gene: TRBD1
CDR3 length: 13
J gene: TRBJ1-2
clone size: .
V gene: TRBV19
CDR3 protein: CASRVQGADGYTF
CDR3 DNA: TGTGCCAGTAGAGTGCAGGGGGCAGATGGCTACACCTTC

D gene: .
CDR3 length: 16
J gene: TRBJ1-1
clone size: .
V gene: TRBV6-2/TRBV6-3
CDR3 protein: CASSYSRGGRGTEAFF
CDR3 DNA: TGTGCCAGCAGTTACTCGAGGGGGGGTCGGGGGACTGAAGCTTTCTTT

D gene: .
CDR3 length: 17
J gene: TRBJ1-5
clone size: .
V gene: TRBV10-3
CDR3 protein: CAISERVGLFSNQPQHF
CDR3 DNA: TGTGCCATCAGTGAACGTGTAGGCCTGTTTAGCAATCAGCCCCAGCATTTT

D gene: .
CDR3 length: 15
J gene: TRBJ2-1
clone size: .
V gene: TRBV10-1
CDR3 protein: CASSEMATGNNEQFF
CDR3 DNA: TGCGCCAGCAGTGAGATGGCGACAGGCAACAATGAGCAGTTCTTC

D gene: .
CDR3 length: 15
J gene: TRBJ2-7
clone size: .
V gene: TRBV4-2
CDR3 protein: CASSQEAGRLDEQYF
CDR3 DNA: TGTGCCAGCAGCCAAGAGGCAGGGAGGTTAGACGAGCAGTACTTC

D gene: .
CDR3 length: 15
J gene: TRBJ2-7
clone size: .
V gene: TRBV21-1
CDR3 protein: CASSKAGDRGHEQYF
CDR3 DNA: TGTGCCAGCAGCAAAGCGGGGGACAGGGGTCACGAGCAGTACTTC

D gene: TRBD1
CDR3 length: 16
J gene: TRBJ1-2
clone size: .
V gene: TRBV6-5
CDR3 protein: CASSSSGGGVKVGYTF
CDR3 DNA: TGTGCCAGCAGTTCATCAGGGGGGGGAGTTAAAGTTGGCTACACCTTC

D gene: .
CDR3 length: 15
J gene: TRBJ1-2
clone size: .
V gene: TRBV6-2/TRBV6-3
CDR3 protein: CASSLSFRGGYGYTF
CDR3 DNA: TGTGCCAGCAGCCTATCATTCAGGGGTGGATATGGCTACACCTTC

D gene: .
CDR3 length: 14
J gene: TRBJ1-2
clone size: .
V gene: TRBV18
CDR3 protein: CASSPGAPGYGYTF
CDR3 DNA: TGTGCCAGCTCACCCGGGGCCCCTGGGTATGGCTACACCTTC

D gene: TRBD1
CDR3 length: 15
J gene: TRBJ1-5
clone size: .
V gene: TRBV25-1
CDR3 protein: CASSEGTGRGQPQHF
CDR3 DNA: TGTGCCAGCAGTGAGGGGACAGGGAGGGGTCAGCCCCAGCATTTT

D gene: TRBD1
CDR3 length: 11
J gene: TRBJ1-1
clone size: .
V gene: TRBV6-5
CDR3 protein: CASSRTGKSFF
CDR3 DNA: TGTGCCAGCAGCCGGACAGGGAAGTCTTTCTTT

D gene: TRBD1
CDR3 length: 14
J gene: TRBJ2-5
clone size: .
V gene: TRBV3-1/TRBV3-2
CDR3 protein: CASSPGQGQETQYF
CDR3 DNA: TGTGCCAGCAGCCCGGGACAGGGGCAAGAGACCCAGTACTTC

D gene: .
CDR3 length: 13
J gene: TRBJ1-1
clone size: .
V gene: TRBV27
CDR3 protein: CASSLGGSLEAFF
CDR3 DNA: TGTGCCAGCAGTTTAGGGGGAAGCCTAGAAGCTTTCTTT

D gene: .
CDR3 length: 14
J gene: TRBJ2-5
clone size: .
V gene: TRBV7-2
CDR3 protein: CASSLRTSQETQYF
CDR3 DNA: TGTGCCAGCAGCTTACGGACATCTCAAGAGACCCAGTACTTC

D gene: TRBD2
CDR3 length: 15
J gene: TRBJ2-1
clone size: .
V gene: TRBV9
CDR3 protein: CASSFSGGINNEQFF
CDR3 DNA: TGTGCCAGCAGCTTTAGCGGGGGGATAAACAATGAGCAGTTCTTC

D gene: TRBD1
CDR3 length: 15
J gene: TRBJ2-7
clone size: .
V gene: TRBV27
CDR3 protein: CASRPHTGGVDEQYF
CDR3 DNA: TGTGCCAGCAGACCTCATACAGGGGGTGTCGACGAGCAGTACTTC

D gene: .
CDR3 length: 13
J gene: TRBJ2-2
clone size: .
V gene: TRBV11-2
CDR3 protein: CASSVLITGELFF
CDR3 DNA: TGTGCCAGCAGCGTACTAATCACCGGGGAGCTGTTTTTT

D gene: .
CDR3 length: 14
J gene: TRBJ1-1
clone size: .
V gene: TRBV7-9
CDR3 protein: CASSLARGDTEAFF
CDR3 DNA: TGTGCCAGCAGCTTAGCCAGGGGAGATACTGAAGCTTTCTTT

D gene: TRBD1
CDR3 length: 18
J gene: TRBJ2-6
clone size: once
V gene: TRBV3-1/TRBV3-2
CDR3 protein: CASSQAGQGAAGANVLTF
CDR3 DNA: TGTGCCAGCAGCCAAGCGGGACAGGGGGCAGCTGGGGCCAACGTCCTGACTTTC

D gene: .
CDR3 length: 14
J gene: TRBJ1-2
clone size: .
V gene: TRBV9
CDR3 protein: CASSVGAGESGYTF
CDR3 DNA: TGTGCCAGCAGCGTAGGAGCGGGGGAAAGCGGCTACACCTTC

D gene: TRBD1
CDR3 length: 15
J gene: TRBJ1-2
clone size: .
V gene: TRBV27
CDR3 protein: CASSFQGALNYGYTF
CDR3 DNA: TGTGCCAGCAGTTTCCAGGGGGCTCTAAACTATGGCTACACCTTC